A single sample is the source of the 10 T cell receptor beta chains below, sequenced in a study of shared clonotypes between healthy human individuals. Clones were sequenced by immunoSEQ multiplex PCR, and TCRdb holds only the in-frame ones, with some missing. The sample shows hundreds of thousands of clones, around three quarters of them seen only once. Sequencing was performed on memory CD4+ T cells sorted from blood. The subset denotes: CD45RA-negative fraction. The receptors derive from a woman in her thirties in good health.

This clone was seen just once. The chain has TRBV18 and TRBJ2-7; 9 nucleotides line up with TRBD2. Germline assignment: CDR1 KGHSH and CDR2 LQKENI. V dropped 2 bases and J dropped 6; count of bases not matched to a gene: 11. CDR3 length equals 16 residues. CDR3 sequence: CASSPNRGGRASEQYF. CDR3 nucleotide sequence: TGTGCCAGCTCACCAAACCGCGGCGGGAGGGCCTCCGAGCAGTACTTC. Together with reference TRBV18 and TRBJ2-7, the CDR3 gives the full variable domain: NAGVMQNPRHLVRRRGQEARLRCSPMKGHSHVYWYRQLPEEGLKFMVYLQKENIIDESGMPKERFSAEFPKEGPSILRIQQVVRGDSAAYFCASSPNRGGRASEQYFGPGTRLTVT.

In its sample, this clone was seen many times. This chain links TRBV19 with TRBJ2-5; 7 bases are a match to TRBD1. With V trimmed by 3 bases and J by 2 bases, 0 bases remained unmatched. This CDR3 spans 13 amino acids. Germline CDR1 is LNHDA and CDR2 is SQIVND (reference sequence). In nucleotides, the CDR3 is TGTGCCAGTAGTATGGGACAGCAAGAGACCCAGTACTTC. Translated: CASSMGQQETQYF.

V usage is TRBV5-1 and J usage is TRBJ2-1; D gene ambiguous. The CDR3 is 15 residues long. V was pared by 2 bases and J by 4 bases, with 13 bases between. CDR1 is SGHRS and CDR2 is YFSETQ in the germline V gene. CDR3 in DNA: TGCGCCAGCAGCTTAGCATCGACGCTTTACAATGAGCAGTTCTTC. It yields the protein CASSLASTLYNEQFF.

The chain uses TRBV6-1 and TRBJ1-5; D not resolved. From germline, CDR1 is MNHNS and CDR2 SASEGT. V was shortened by 4 bases and J by 2 bases, with 15 bases between the two germline ends. The CDR3 has 16 residues. CDR3 in DNA: TGTGCCAGCAGTGCGGACTATTCCCGTGGCAATCAGCCCCAGCATTTT. Encoded protein: CASSADYSRGNQPQHF.

V gene TRBV9 combines with J gene TRBJ2-1; 7 bases line up with TRBD2. V trimming: 4 bases; J trimming: 0 bases; junction bases outside the gene matches: 4. The length of the CDR3 is 15 residues. CDR1 and CDR2 (germline): SGDLS, YYNGEE. The CDR3 is CASSSGGNSYNEQFF. The CDR3 DNA is TGTGCCAGCAGCTCCGGGGGGAACTCCTACAATGAGCAGTTCTTC.

The count of this clone is one. The chain combines TRBV6-4 with TRBJ2-2; D might be TRBD1 or TRBD2, each matching 5 bases. The CDR3 is 16 residues long. V was pared by 4 bases and J by 5 bases, with 17 bases between. Germline CDR1 reads MRHNA; CDR2 reads SNTAGT. CDR3 nucleotides: TGTGCCAGCAGTGGGGGGTCGACTGGCGGGACCGGGGAGCTGTTTTTT. Its translation is CASSGGSTGGTGELFF.

The CDR3 protein is CASSSSATGTQYF. The CDR3 DNA reads TGTGCCAGCAGCTCTAGCGCCACGGGAACCCAGTACTTC. The chain combines TRBV28 with TRBJ2-5, with a possible D match to TRBD2 (6 bases). Per germline, CDR1 MDHEN and CDR2 SYDVKM. The CDR3 has 13 residues. V lost 6 bases and J lost 8, with 16 bases in between. Together with reference TRBV28 and TRBJ2-5, the CDR3 gives the full variable domain: DVKVTQSSRYLVKRTGEKVFLECVQDMDHENMFWYRQDPGLGLRLIYFSYDVKMKEKGDIPEGYSVSREKKERFSLILESASTNQTSMYLCASSSSATGTQYFGPGTRLLVL.

J is TRBJ2-5 and V is TRBV5-1; TRBD1 matches at 8 bases. J lost 5 bases, V lost 4 bases, and 10 bases had no gene match. The CDR3 loop spans 15 amino acids. Germline lookup yields CDR1 SGHRS and CDR2 YFSETQ. The CDR3 protein is CASSGSRGLGETQYF. CDR3 nucleotide sequence: TGCGCCAGCAGCGGGAGCAGGGGGCTTGGGGAGACCCAGTACTTC.

This chain connects TRBV2 to TRBJ2-1; D gene unclear. Between the trimmed V and J ends, which lost 1 base and 9 bases, there was a span of 10 bases. Germline V gives CDR1 SNHLY, CDR2 FYNNEI. The CDR3 runs 13 residues. In nucleotides, the CDR3 is TGTGCCAGCAGTGAAGAGGTAGCCGGTGAGCAGTTCTTC. Translated, it gives CASSEEVAGEQFF.

The chain recombines TRBV14 with TRBJ2-7; D might be TRBD2 (5 bases). The germline V and J ends were trimmed by 1 base and 4 bases, with 14 bases remaining between them. This CDR3 is built from 15 residues. Germline CDR1 SGHDN, CDR2 FVKESK. The CDR3 bases are TGTGCCAGCAGCCAAGGGCGGGCAGGAATATACGAGCAGTACTTC. Amino acids: CASSQGRAGIYEQYF.